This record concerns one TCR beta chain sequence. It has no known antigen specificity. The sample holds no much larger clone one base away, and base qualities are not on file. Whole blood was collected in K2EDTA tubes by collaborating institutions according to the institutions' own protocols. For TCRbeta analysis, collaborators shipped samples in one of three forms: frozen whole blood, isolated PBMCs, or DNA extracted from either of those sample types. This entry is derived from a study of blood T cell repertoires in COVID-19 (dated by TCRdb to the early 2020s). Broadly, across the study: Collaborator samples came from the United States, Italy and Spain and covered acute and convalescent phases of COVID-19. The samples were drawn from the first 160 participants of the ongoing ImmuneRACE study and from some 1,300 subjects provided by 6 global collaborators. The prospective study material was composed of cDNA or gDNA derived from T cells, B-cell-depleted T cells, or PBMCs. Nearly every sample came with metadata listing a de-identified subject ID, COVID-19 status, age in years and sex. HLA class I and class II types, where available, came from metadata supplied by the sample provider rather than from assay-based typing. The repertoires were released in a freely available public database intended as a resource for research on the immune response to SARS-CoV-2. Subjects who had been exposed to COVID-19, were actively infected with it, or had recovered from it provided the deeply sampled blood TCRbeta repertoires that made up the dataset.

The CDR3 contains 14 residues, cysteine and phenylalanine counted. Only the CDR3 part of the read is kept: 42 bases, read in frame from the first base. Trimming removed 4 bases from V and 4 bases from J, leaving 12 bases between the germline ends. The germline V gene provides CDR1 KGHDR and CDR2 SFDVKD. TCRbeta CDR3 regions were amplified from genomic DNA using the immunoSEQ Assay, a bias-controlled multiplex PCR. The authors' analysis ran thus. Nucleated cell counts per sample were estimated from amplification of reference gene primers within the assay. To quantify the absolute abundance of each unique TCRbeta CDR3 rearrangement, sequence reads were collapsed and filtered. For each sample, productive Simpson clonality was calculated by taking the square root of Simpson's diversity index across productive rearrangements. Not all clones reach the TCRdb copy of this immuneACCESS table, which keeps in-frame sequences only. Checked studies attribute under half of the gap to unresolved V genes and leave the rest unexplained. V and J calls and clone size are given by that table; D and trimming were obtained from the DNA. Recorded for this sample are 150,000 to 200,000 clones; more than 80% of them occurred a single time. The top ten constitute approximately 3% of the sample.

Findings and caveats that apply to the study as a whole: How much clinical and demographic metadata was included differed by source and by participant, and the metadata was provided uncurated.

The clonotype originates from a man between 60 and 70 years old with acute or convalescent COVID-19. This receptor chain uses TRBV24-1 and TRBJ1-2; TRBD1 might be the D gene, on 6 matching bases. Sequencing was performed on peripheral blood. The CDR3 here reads CATSDNRAGYGYTF. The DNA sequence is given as TGTGCCACCAGTGACAACAGGGCCGGCTATGGCTACACCTTC.